Presented here are 32 T cell receptor beta chains from one specimen sequenced in a study of metastatic and nonmetastatic thyroid tumors. All patients were untreated before thyroid surgery. TCRdb re-called clones from the PCR reads using MiXCR. The repertoire consists of 21,000 or so clones, with more than 15% occurring once and the leading ten covering around 19%. Sequenced: blood. The receptors originated from a female donor with papillary thyroid cancer or a benign thyroid nodule (not recorded which). Some clones in this sample may be carry-over from other donors' samples.

Ten or more counts support this clone. This sequence joins TRBV6-5 and TRBJ2-4, with D uncertain. The V and J ends lost 2 bases and 3 bases respectively, with 14 bases between them. CDR1 MNHEY and CDR2 SVGAGI come from the germline V gene. The CDR3 has 16 amino acids. The CDR3 nucleotides read TGTGCCAGCAGTTACAAAGGGTTTATGGGCAAAAACATTCAGTACTTC. Protein sequence: CASSYKGFMGKNIQYF.

This clone was observed at least ten times. The chain joins TRBV11-1 to TRBJ2-7, with 14 bases that match TRBD2. Germline V lookup: CDR1 SGHAT, CDR2 FQDESV (reference sequence). This CDR3 is 16 amino acids long. Trimming at V came to 1 base and at J to 7 bases, leaving 6 bases not matched to a gene. CDR3 in DNA: TGTGCCAGCAGCTTAGGCGGGGGACTAGCGGGAGTTGAGCAGTACTTC. Protein sequence: CASSLGGGLAGVEQYF.

The table lists this clone with many counts. CDR3 region: CASSLTRDFGEAFF. The CDR3 nucleotides read TGTGCCAGCAGCTTGACCCGGGACTTCGGTGAAGCTTTCTTT. This rearrangement joins TRBV5-5 to TRBJ1-1; a possible D gene is TRBD1 (5 bases). CDR1 and CDR2 from the germline V gene are SGHKS and YYEKEE (reference sequence). The CDR3 loop spans 14 amino acids. Trimming took 1 base from V and 7 from J, leaving 14 bases between them.

The gene calls are TRBV9 and TRBJ2-1; the match to TRBD2 covers 9 bases. CDR1 and CDR2 from the germline V gene are SGDLS and YYNGEE. The CDR3 spans 16 residues. V gave up 4 bases and J gave up 2 bases; unmatched junction bases: 7. The CDR3: CASSSLAGVTYNEQFF. The DNA for the CDR3 is TGTGCCAGCAGCTCCTTAGCGGGGGTTACCTACAATGAGCAGTTCTTC.

This clone showed up just once. Mismatch with germline at one junction end may stem from a read error. In DNA, the CDR3 is TGCAGTGCTATAAAATTGGGACAGCTAGATGGCTACGCCTTC. Translated: CSAIKLGQLDGYAF. The rearrangement joins TRBV20-1 to TRBJ1-2, with 7 bases fitting TRBD1. The CDR3 totals 14 residues. Germline assignment: CDR1 DFQATT and CDR2 SNEGSKA (reference sequence).

Concerning this clone itself: The same CDR3 also results from other DNA sequences found in this sample. CDR3 nucleotide sequence: TGCGCCAGCAGCCAAGACGCGGGGAACACTGAAGCTTTCTTT. Translated: CASSQDAGNTEAFF. J is TRBJ1-1 and V is TRBV4-1, with D unclear. The CDR3 spans 14 residues. CDR1 is MGHRA and CDR2 is YSYEKL in the germline V gene. The V end was cut by 0 bases, the J end by 1 base, with 6 bases between.

This clone showed up just a few times. J is TRBJ1-6 and V is TRBV6-6, with 8 nucleotides matching TRBD1. From germline, CDR1 is MNHNY and CDR2 SVGAGI (reference sequence). The CDR3 runs 18 residues. V gave up 6 bases and J gave up 4 bases; unmatched junction bases: 14. DNA for the CDR3: TGTGCCAGCAGGCCCCAGGACAGGGTTACCCCGTATAATTCACCCCTCCACTTT. Protein product: CASRPQDRVTPYNSPLHF.

The chain uses TRBV4-2 and TRBJ1-1, with D hard to call. V gave up 0 bases and J gave up 0 bases, with 8 bases separating them. Germline values: CDR1 LGHNA, CDR2 YNFKEQ. The CDR3 has 15 residues. The DNA of the CDR3 is TGTGCCAGCAGCCAAGAAACAGCTCTGAACACTGAAGCTTTCTTT. Its translation: CASSQETALNTEAFF.

This clone was recorded many times. The chain joins TRBV2 to TRBJ2-7; possibly TRBD1 for D (6 bases). V lost 6 bases to trimming and J lost 3 bases, with 12 bases between them. The CDR3 has 13 amino acids. Germline CDR1 is SNHLY and CDR2 is FYNNEI. The CDR3 region is CASRRTAYYEQYF. DNA for the CDR3: TGTGCCAGCAGAAGGACAGCTTACTACGAGCAGTACTTC.

This clone was observed many times. The chain has TRBV6-1 and TRBJ2-6; no definite D call. Germline V gives CDR1 MNHNS, CDR2 SASEGT. Trimming stripped 8 bases from V and 0 bases from J, with 17 bases between. This CDR3 is built from 17 residues. CDR3 amino acids: CASQGRQPFSGANVLTF. CDR3 bases: TGTGCCAGCCAAGGACGGCAGCCGTTCTCTGGGGCCAACGTCCTGACTTTC.

This clone was picked up many times. The J gene is TRBJ1-2, the V gene TRBV18; tentatively, D is TRBD1 (5 bases). Trimming shortened V by 3 bases and J by 7 bases, and 15 bases separated the two germline ends. Germline values: CDR1 KGHSH, CDR2 LQKENI. This CDR3 comprises 14 residues. CDR3 loop: CASSPEGEVFGYTF. CDR3 coding DNA: TGTGCCAGCTCACCTGAAGGGGAAGTGTTTGGCTACACCTTC.

This clone was seen at least ten times. The chain recombines TRBV29-1 with TRBJ1-5; D perhaps matches TRBD1 (5 bases). The CDR3 loop spans 13 amino acids. V dropped 4 bases and J dropped 2 bases, with 9 bases sitting between them. Germline V gives CDR1 SQVTM, CDR2 ANQGSEA. CDR3 loop: CSVGQGGNQPQHF. The CDR3 DNA reads as TGCAGCGTTGGGCAGGGTGGCAATCAGCCCCAGCATTTT. Variable domain in full (rest from reference TRBV29-1 and TRBJ1-5): SAVISQKPSRDICQRGTSLTIQCQVDSQVTMMFWYRQQPGQSLTLIATANQGSEATYESGFVIDKFPISRPNLTFSTLTVSNMSPEDSSIYLCSVGQGGNQPQHFGDGTRLSIL.

Many counts were recorded for this clone. The chain employs TRBV12-3 or TRBV12-4 and TRBJ2-1; a weak D match, TRBD2 (6 bases). The length of the CDR3 is 13 residues. V was clipped by 4 bases and J by 11 bases, with 15 bases between them. The CDR3 sequence is CASSSTRGTQQFF. The CDR3 nucleotides are TGTGCCAGCAGTTCCACCCGGGGGACCCAGCAGTTCTTC.

Many counts were recorded for this clone. The CDR3 protein is CASSQERIAGGIYEQYF. CDR3 DNA sequence: TGTGCCAGCAGCCAAGAGAGGATAGCGGGAGGGATTTACGAGCAGTACTTC. This chain links TRBV4-2 with TRBJ2-7, with TRBD2 matching 11 bases. CDR1 LGHNA and CDR2 YNFKEQ come from the germline V gene. J gave up 4 bases and V 0 bases, and 8 bases lay outside the gene matches. The CDR3 has 17 residues.

This clone was counted a few times. The chain couples TRBV28 to TRBJ1-5; 9 bases agree with TRBD1. CDR3 size: 13 residues. The germline gives CDR1 MDHEN, CDR2 SYDVKM. The trim removed 8 bases at V and 3 bases at J, leaving 2 bases unmatched. The CDR3 sequence is CASGTGPNQPQHF. In DNA, the CDR3 is TGTGCCAGCGGGACAGGGCCCAATCAGCCCCAGCATTTT.

This clone was found a few times. The chain uses TRBV10-1 and TRBJ1-2; D is uncertain. The CDR3 contains 13 residues. Between the trimmed V and J ends, which lost 7 bases and 2 bases, there was a span of 11 bases. Germline CDR1 is WNHNN and CDR2 is SYGVQD (reference sequence). For the CDR3, the DNA is TGCGCCAGCATTCCTGACGGGAACTATGGCTACACCTTC. Translation: CASIPDGNYGYTF.

Many counts were recorded for this clone. The chain is built from TRBV13 and TRBJ2-3; 8 bases fit TRBD2. Germline V gene data show CDR1 as PRHDT and CDR2 as FYEKMQ (reference sequence). This CDR3 spans 18 amino acids. The V and J ends lost 6 bases and 0 bases, in that order; junction bases with no gene match: 14. The CDR3 region is CASSPTSDPLSSTDTQYF. Written as DNA, the CDR3 is TGTGCCAGCAGTCCGACTAGCGACCCTTTGTCGAGCACAGATACGCAGTATTTT.

This clone was seen ten or more times. The chain is built from TRBV15 and TRBJ2-2; D unclear. The CDR3 extends over 15 amino acids. Germline loops: CDR1 LNHNV, CDR2 YYDKDF (reference sequence). The V gene lost 1 base and the J gene lost 7 bases, with 13 bases spanning the gap. The CDR3 loop is CATSRVDYTDGELFF. DNA for the CDR3: TGTGCCACCAGCAGAGTTGATTATACGGACGGGGAGCTGTTTTTT.

In regard to this clone: Since a much larger clone is just one base distant, this may be a read error. The rearrangement links TRBV4-1 to TRBJ2-6; 7 nucleotides match TRBD2. CDR3 length: 16 residues. CDR1 MGHRA and CDR2 YSYEKL come from the germline V gene. The CDR3 region has the DNA TGCGCCGGCAGCCAAGACGGGGGGTCTGGGGCCAACGTCCTGACTTTC. Protein: CAGSQDGGSGANVLTF.

This clone was seen at least ten times. The genes are TRBV12-3 or TRBV12-4 and TRBJ2-2; D gene unclear. Trimming removed 11 bases at V and 0 bases at J, with 10 bases between. The CDR3 is 13 residues long. The DNA for the CDR3 is TGTGCCCATCGGGCCACGAACACCGGGGAGCTGTTTTTT. This codes for CAHRATNTGELFF.

In this sample, this clone turned up many times. The identical CDR3 is also encoded by other nucleotide sequences in the sample. The chain uses TRBV7-2 and TRBJ1-3; D is undetermined. The V gene's germline CDR1 is SGHTA and CDR2 FQGNSA. The CDR3 loop spans 15 amino acids. Trimming took 7 bases from V and 0 from J, leaving 13 bases between them. DNA of the CDR3: TGTGCCAGCACCTCTCGGCCGAGCTCTGGAAACACCATATATTTT. It translates to CASTSRPSSGNTIYF.

The chain employs TRBV28 and TRBJ2-3, with 14 bases that match TRBD2. Trimming at V came to 2 bases and at J to 2 bases, leaving 3 bases not matched to a gene. CDR3 length equals 17 residues. Germline CDR1 is MDHEN and CDR2 is SYDVKM. CDR3 sequence reads: CASSLEGLAGDTDTQYF. CDR3 nucleotide sequence: TGTGCCAGCAGTTTAGAGGGACTAGCGGGAGACACAGATACGCAGTATTTT. The full variable domain, rest sourced from reference TRBV28 and TRBJ2-3, is DVKVTQSSRYLVKRTGEKVFLECVQDMDHENMFWYRQDPGLGLRLIYFSYDVKMKEKGDIPEGYSVSREKKERFSLILESASTNQTSMYLCASSLEGLAGDTDTQYFGPGTRLTVL.

At least ten counts were recorded for this clone. V and J are TRBV25-1 and TRBJ2-7, with unresolved D. V was cut by 1 base and J by 3 bases, with 7 bases left in between. Per germline, CDR1 MGHDK and CDR2 SYGVNS. This CDR3 has 13 amino acids. In nucleotides, the CDR3 is TGTGCCAGCAGTGAATCGAGACTCTACGAGCAGTACTTC. It codes for CASSESRLYEQYF.

This clone was observed many times. CDR3 coding DNA: TGTGCCAGCGCCAAGGGTAGGGAGACCCAGTACTTC. Its translation: CASAKGRETQYF. This rearrangement joins TRBV7-2 to TRBJ2-5; no reliable D call. The CDR3 is 12 residues long. Trimming took off 8 bases at V and 5 bases at J, with 12 bases between the two ends. CDR1 SGHTA and CDR2 FQGNSA come from the germline V gene.

Ten or more counts support this clone. The chain recombines TRBV7-9 with TRBJ1-1; D is undetermined. Per germline, CDR1 SEHNR and CDR2 FQNEAQ (reference sequence). V was pared by 2 bases and J by 5 bases, with 9 bases between. This CDR3 region has 13 residues. CDR3 DNA sequence: TGTGCCAGCAGCTTACCCGGTGGGACTGAAGCTTTCTTT. Protein sequence: CASSLPGGTEAFF.

This clone was seen many times. J is TRBJ1-2 and V is TRBV20-1, with D possibly being TRBD1 (6 bases). Per the germline V gene, CDR1 is DFQATT and CDR2 is SNEGSKA (reference sequence). The CDR3 spans 14 residues. The V gene lost 6 bases and the J gene lost 3 bases, with 17 bases spanning the gap. CDR3 loop: CSAANRVNYYGYTF. The CDR3 DNA is TGCAGTGCAGCCAACAGGGTTAACTACTATGGCTACACCTTC.

This chain links TRBV4-1 with TRBJ2-1; TRBD1 might be the D (7 bases). This CDR3 contains 15 residues. The germline V gene has CDR1 MGHRA and CDR2 YSYEKL. Trimming stripped 0 bases from V and 12 bases from J, with 18 bases between. The CDR3, as DNA: TGCGCCAGCAGCCAAGATGGGGACAGTCGGAGGGGGCAGTTCTTC. This encodes CASSQDGDSRRGQFF.

The sample holds many counts of this clone. This chain uses TRBV20-1 with TRBJ1-5; no clear D. The CDR3 runs 15 residues. V lost 7 bases, J lost 0 bases, and 16 bases lay in between. In germline, CDR1 is DFQATT, CDR2 SNEGSKA (reference sequence). CDR3 sequence (DNA): TGCAGTGTACCCGGGCGAGGATATAGCAATCAGCCCCAGCATTTT. Amino acid sequence: CSVPGRGYSNQPQHF.

There are many counts of this clone. This chain joins TRBV14 and TRBJ1-1; 11 bases agree with TRBD1. Germline lookup yields CDR1 SGHDN and CDR2 FVKESK. J lost 5 bases, V lost 4 bases, and 9 bases had no gene match. The CDR3 totals 16 residues. The CDR3 DNA is TGTGCCAGCAGCCTAAGGACAGGGGGCGTACATACTGAAGCTTTCTTT. This translates into CASSLRTGGVHTEAFF.

The DNA for the CDR3 is TGTGCCAGCACCCCAAGGGGGCATGGAGCTCACAATGAGCAGTTCTTC. Protein: CASTPRGHGAHNEQFF. This chain joins TRBV11-2 and TRBJ2-1, with 7 bases lining up with TRBD1. This CDR3 region has 16 residues. The J segment lost 5 bases and the V segment lost 7 bases, leaving 14 bases of the junction unmatched. In germline, CDR1 is SGHAT, CDR2 FQNNGV.

This clone was seen a few times. The V call is TRBV28, the J call TRBJ1-2; D ambiguous. This CDR3 spans 12 amino acids. Trimming removed 7 bases at V and 8 bases at J, with 14 bases between. Germline assignment: CDR1 MDHEN and CDR2 SYDVKM. CDR3 coding DNA: TGTGCCAGCACATCTTGGGCTGAAGGCTACACCTTC. Translating it yields CASTSWAEGYTF.

This clone was detected only a few times. Just one base apart from a much larger clone, this may be a read error. In this CDR3 the conserved last residue, phenylalanine or tryptophan, is missing, so a read error is likely. V gene TRBV30 combines with J gene TRBJ2-7, with D possibly TRBD1 on 6 matching bases. This CDR3 has 16 residues. Germline lookup yields CDR1 GTSNPN and CDR2 SVGIG (reference sequence). V lost 0 bases, J lost 3 bases, and 18 bases lay in between. The chain's CDR3 is CAWSVGVQGRYYEQYL. CDR3 nucleotides: TGTGCCTGGAGTGTTGGTGTTCAGGGGAGATACTACGAGCAGTACCTC.